In its sample, the clone carrying this T cell receptor (beta chain) was seen many times. The antigen remains undetermined. As to time point: sample taken at primary tumor resection. The data stem from a study of spatial heterogeneity in lung cancer. Findings and limits, study-wide: Blood showed ubiquitous tumor TCRs more often at resection than at routine follow-up.

TCRdb re-analysed the 5' RACE reads in MiXCR, keeping a single row per CDR3 protein. The table records 6,000 to 7,500 distinct CDR3 sequences, 5.5% to 8% of them present only once. The clonotype was recovered from a male donor with early-stage non-small cell lung cancer. Material: PBMCs, obtained at surgery.

The CDR3 protein is CASSGIGANTEAFF. DNA of the CDR3: TGCGCCAGCAGCGGAATAGGGGCGAACACTGAAGCTTTCTTT. V and J are TRBV5-1 and TRBJ1-1, with TRBD1 as a possible D gene (5 bases). Germline V gene sequence: CDR1 SGHRS, CDR2 YFSETQ. The CDR3 is 14 residues long. Trimming removed 4 bases at V and 1 base at J, with 11 bases between.